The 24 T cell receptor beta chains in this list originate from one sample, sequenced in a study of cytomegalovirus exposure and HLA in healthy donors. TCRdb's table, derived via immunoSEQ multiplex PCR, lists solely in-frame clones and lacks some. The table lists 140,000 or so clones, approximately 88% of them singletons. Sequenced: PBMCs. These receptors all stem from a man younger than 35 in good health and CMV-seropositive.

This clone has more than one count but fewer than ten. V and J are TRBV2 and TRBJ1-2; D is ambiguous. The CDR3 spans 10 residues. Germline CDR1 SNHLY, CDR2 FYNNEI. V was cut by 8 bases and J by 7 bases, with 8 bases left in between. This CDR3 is CASERAGYTF. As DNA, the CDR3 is TGTGCCAGCGAGAGGGCTGGCTACACCTTC.

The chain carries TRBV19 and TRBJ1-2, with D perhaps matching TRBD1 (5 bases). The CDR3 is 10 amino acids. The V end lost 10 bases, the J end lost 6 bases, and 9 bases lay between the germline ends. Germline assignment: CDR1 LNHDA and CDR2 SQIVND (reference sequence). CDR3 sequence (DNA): TGTGCCACTGCAGGGCATGGCTACACCTTC. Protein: CATAGHGYTF.

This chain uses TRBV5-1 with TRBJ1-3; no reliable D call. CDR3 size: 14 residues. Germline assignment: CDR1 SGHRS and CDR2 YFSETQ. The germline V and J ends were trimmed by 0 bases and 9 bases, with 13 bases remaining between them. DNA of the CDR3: TGCGCCAGCAGCTTGGCGAGCGACCCGGGCACCATATATTTT. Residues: CASSLASDPGTIYF. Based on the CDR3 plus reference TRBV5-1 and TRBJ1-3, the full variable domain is KAGVTQTPRYLIKTRGQQVTLSCSPISGHRSVSWYQQTPGQGLQFLFEYFSETQRNKGNFPGRFSGRQFSNSRSEMNVSTLELGDSALYLCASSLASDPGTIYFGEGSWLTVV.

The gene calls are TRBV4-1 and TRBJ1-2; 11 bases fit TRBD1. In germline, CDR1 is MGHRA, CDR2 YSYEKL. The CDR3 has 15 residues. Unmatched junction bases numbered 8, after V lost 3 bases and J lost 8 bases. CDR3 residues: CASSQGDRGIGGYTF. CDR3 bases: TGCGCCAGCAGCCAGGGGGACAGGGGGATTGGCGGCTACACCTTC.

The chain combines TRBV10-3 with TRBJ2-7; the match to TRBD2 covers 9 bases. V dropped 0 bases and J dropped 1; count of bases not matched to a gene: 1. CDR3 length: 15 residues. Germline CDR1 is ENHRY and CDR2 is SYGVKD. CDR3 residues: CAISESTSGSYEQYF. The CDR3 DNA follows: TGTGCCATCAGTGAGTCGACTAGCGGATCCTACGAGCAGTACTTC.

This CDR3 reads CASSFGGQDYGYTF. The DNA of the CDR3 is TGTGCCAGCAGCTTTGGGGGCCAGGACTATGGCTACACCTTC. The V call is TRBV5-4, the J call TRBJ1-2; D possibly corresponds to TRBD1 (6 bases). The germline V gene has CDR1 SGHNT and CDR2 YYREEE (reference sequence). Between the trimmed V and J ends, which lost 2 bases and 3 bases, there was a span of 11 bases. The CDR3 is made up of 14 amino acids.

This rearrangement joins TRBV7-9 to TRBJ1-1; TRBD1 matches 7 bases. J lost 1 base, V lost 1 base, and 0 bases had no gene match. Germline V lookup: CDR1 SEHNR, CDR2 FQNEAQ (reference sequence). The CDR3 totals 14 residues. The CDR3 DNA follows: TGTGCCAGCAGCTTAGGACAGGGGAACACTGAAGCTTTCTTT. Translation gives CASSLGQGNTEAFF. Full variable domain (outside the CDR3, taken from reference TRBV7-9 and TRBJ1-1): DTGVSQNPRHKITKRGQNVTFRCDPISEHNRLYWYRQTLGQGPEFLTYFQNEAQLEKSRLLSDRFSAERPKGSFSTLEIQRTEQGDSAMYLCASSLGQGNTEAFFGQGTRLTVV.

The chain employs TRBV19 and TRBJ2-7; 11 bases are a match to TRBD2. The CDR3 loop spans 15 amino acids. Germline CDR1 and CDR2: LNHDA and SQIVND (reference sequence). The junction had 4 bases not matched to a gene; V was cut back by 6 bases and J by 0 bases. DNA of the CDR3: TGTGCCAGTAGCCTACTAGCGGGAGCCTCCTACGAGCAGTACTTC. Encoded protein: CASSLLAGASYEQYF.

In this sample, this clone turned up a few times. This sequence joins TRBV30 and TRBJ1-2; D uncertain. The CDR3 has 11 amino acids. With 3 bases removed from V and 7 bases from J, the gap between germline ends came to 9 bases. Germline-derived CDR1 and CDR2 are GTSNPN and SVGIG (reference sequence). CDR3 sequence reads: CAWSSPGGYTF. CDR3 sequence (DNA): TGTGCCTGGAGCTCCCCGGGTGGCTACACCTTC.

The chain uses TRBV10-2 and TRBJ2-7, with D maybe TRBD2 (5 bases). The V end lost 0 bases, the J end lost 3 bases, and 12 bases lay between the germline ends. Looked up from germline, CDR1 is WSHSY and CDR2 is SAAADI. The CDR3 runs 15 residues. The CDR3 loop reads CASSESLEGSYEQYF. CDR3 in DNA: TGCGCCAGCAGTGAGTCTCTAGAGGGTAGCTACGAGCAGTACTTC.

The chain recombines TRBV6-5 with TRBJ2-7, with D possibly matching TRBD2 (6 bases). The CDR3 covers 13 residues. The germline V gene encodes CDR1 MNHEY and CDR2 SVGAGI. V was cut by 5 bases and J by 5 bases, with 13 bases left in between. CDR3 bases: TGTGCCAGCAGTGGGACCGGGAGCCACGAGCAGTACTTC. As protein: CASSGTGSHEQYF.

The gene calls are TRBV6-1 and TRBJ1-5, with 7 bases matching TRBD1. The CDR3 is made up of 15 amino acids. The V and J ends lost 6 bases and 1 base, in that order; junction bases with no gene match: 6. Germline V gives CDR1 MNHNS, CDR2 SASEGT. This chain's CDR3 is CASRTWDSSNQPQHF. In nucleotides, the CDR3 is TGTGCCAGCAGGACGTGGGACAGCAGCAATCAGCCCCAGCATTTT.

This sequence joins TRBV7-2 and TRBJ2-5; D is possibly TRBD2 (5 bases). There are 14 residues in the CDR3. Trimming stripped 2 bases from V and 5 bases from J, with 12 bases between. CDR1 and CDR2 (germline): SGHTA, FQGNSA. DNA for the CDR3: TGTGCCAGCAGCTTATCCGGGGAATCGGAGACCCAGTACTTC. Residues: CASSLSGESETQYF.

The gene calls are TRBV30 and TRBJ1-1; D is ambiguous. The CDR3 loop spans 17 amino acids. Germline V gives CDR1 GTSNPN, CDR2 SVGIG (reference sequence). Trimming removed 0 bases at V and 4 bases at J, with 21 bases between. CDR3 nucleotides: TGTGCCTGGAGTGTACGGTCGCTCAGGAACTTGGGCACTGAAGCTTTCTTT. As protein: CAWSVRSLRNLGTEAFF.

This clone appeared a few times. CDR3 bases: TGTGCCTGGAGTGGTGAGGGACAGATCTATGGCTACACCTTC. It specifies CAWSGEGQIYGYTF. The chain joins TRBV30 to TRBJ1-2, with 7 bases matching TRBD1. Germline V gene sequence: CDR1 GTSNPN, CDR2 SVGIG (reference sequence). The CDR3 has 14 amino acids. V dropped 1 base and J dropped 4; count of bases not matched to a gene: 6.

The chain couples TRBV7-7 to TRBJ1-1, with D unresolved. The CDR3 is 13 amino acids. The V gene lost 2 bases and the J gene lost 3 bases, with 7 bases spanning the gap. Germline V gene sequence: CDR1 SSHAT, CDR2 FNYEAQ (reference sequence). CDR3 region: CASSLRRDTEAFF. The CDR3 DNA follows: TGTGCCAGCAGCTTACGACGGGACACTGAAGCTTTCTTT.

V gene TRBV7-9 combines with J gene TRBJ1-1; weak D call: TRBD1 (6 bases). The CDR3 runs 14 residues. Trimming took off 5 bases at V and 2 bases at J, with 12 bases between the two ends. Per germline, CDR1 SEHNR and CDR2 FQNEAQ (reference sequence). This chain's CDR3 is CASSQGQQNTEAFF. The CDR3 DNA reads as TGTGCCAGCAGCCAGGGGCAGCAAAACACTGAAGCTTTCTTT. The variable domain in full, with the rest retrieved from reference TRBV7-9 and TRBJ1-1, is DTGVSQNPRHKITKRGQNVTFRCDPISEHNRLYWYRQTLGQGPEFLTYFQNEAQLEKSRLLSDRFSAERPKGSFSTLEIQRTEQGDSAMYLCASSQGQQNTEAFFGQGTRLTVV.

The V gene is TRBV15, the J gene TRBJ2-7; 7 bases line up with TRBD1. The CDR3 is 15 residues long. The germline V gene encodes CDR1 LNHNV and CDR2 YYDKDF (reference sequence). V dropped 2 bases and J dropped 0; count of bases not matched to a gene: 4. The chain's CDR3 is CATSRSRDSSYEQYF. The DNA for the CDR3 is TGTGCCACCAGCAGATCCCGGGACAGCTCCTACGAGCAGTACTTC.

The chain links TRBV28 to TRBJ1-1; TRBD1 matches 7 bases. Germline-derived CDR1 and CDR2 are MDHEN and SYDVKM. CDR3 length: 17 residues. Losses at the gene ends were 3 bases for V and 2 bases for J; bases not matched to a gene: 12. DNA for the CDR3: TGTGCCAGCAGTTTGGGGAGGACAGGTGGTCTTAACACTGAAGCTTTCTTT. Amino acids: CASSLGRTGGLNTEAFF.

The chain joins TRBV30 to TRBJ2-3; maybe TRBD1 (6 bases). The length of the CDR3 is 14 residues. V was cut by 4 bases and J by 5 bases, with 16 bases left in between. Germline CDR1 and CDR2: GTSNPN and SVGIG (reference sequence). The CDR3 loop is CAWTQGNGRDTQYF. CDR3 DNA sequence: TGTGCCTGGACCCAGGGGAATGGTAGAGATACGCAGTATTTT.

The CDR3 nucleotides read TGCAGCGTTGAGAACAGGAGGGGCACCGGGGAGCTGTTTTTT. This translates into CSVENRRGTGELFF. The V gene is TRBV29-1, the J gene TRBJ2-2, with D maybe TRBD2 (6 bases). The germline V and J ends were trimmed by 3 bases and 4 bases, with 12 bases remaining between them. The CDR3 spans 14 residues. Germline lookup yields CDR1 SQVTM and CDR2 ANQGSEA.

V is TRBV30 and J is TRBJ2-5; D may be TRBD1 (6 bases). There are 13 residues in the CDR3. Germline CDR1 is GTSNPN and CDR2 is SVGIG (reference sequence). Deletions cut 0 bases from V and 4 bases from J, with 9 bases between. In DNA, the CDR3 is TGTGCCTGGAGTGTTTTAGGGGGAGAGACCCAGTACTTC. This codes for CAWSVLGGETQYF.

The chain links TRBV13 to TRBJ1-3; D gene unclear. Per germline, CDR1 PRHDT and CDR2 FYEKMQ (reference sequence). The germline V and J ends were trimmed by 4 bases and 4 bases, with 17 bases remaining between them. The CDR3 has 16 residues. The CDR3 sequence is CASSSGLLSGGNTIYF. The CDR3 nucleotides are TGTGCCAGCAGCTCCGGCCTCCTCTCGGGGGGAAACACCATATATTTT.

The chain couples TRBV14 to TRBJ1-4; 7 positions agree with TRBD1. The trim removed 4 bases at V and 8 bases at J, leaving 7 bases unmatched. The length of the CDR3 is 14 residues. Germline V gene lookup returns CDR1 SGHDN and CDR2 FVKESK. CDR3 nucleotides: TGTGCCAGCAGCCCCCGACAGGGTGGAGAAAAACTGTTTTTT. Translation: CASSPRQGGEKLFF.